This TCR beta chain was documented in a study of blood T cell repertoires in COVID-19. Trimming removed 4 bases from V and 4 bases from J; junction bases left unmatched: 8. CDR1 is SGHDN and CDR2 is FVKESK in the germline V gene. This CDR3 spans 16 amino acids. This clone has a handful of counts. Some clones are missing from TCRdb's copy, which holds only in-frame ones; the method was immunoSEQ multiplex PCR. The sample holds about 300,000 clones, under 90% seen once. The sample consisted of peripheral blood. The genes are TRBV14 and TRBJ2-5, with 11 bases fitting TRBD2. This clonotype was sampled from a woman in her twenties or thirties with COVID-19, enrolled during active disease. The CDR3 here is CASSPTSGLAGETQYF. DNA of the CDR3: TGTGCCAGCAGCCCGACGTCAGGACTAGCGGGAGAGACCCAGTACTTC.